These 13 T cell receptor beta chains share one sample of origin, sequenced in a study of vaccination effects on CD4 cells after COVID-19. Sequencing in the ViraFEST assay came after antigen-specific CD4+ T cells had been expanded with viral peptide pools, which were used to stimulate PBMC. Scientists isolated CD4+ T cells after an approximately ten-day culture period ended. Each vaccine recipient was nucleocapsid antibody negative and had no prior SARS-CoV-2 infection. These TCRs' antigens remain unknown. The protocol was immunoSEQ multiplex PCR, while the TCRdb copy is restricted to in-frame clones and leaves out a portion. The top ten hold roughly 19% of the sample, which has about 22,000 clones, approximately 72% seen once. Here the sequenced sample was CD4+ T cells from PBMCs cultured with HCoV-NL63 spike peptides, taken before COVID-19 vaccination. These receptors were taken from a human donor who received a COVID-19 vaccine.

This chain connects TRBV11-1 to TRBJ2-7; D is undetermined. Germline assignment: CDR1 SGHAT and CDR2 FQDESV (reference sequence). The CDR3 length is 13 residues. Trimming removed 5 bases from V and 5 bases from J, with 13 bases in between. This CDR3 reads CASSTALPNEQYF. The DNA for the CDR3 is TGTGCCAGCAGCACCGCACTCCCCAACGAGCAGTACTTC.

The J gene is TRBJ1-5, the V gene TRBV7-2; D unresolved. Germline V CDR1 and CDR2: SGHTA, FQGNSA. This CDR3 contains 12 residues. Between the trimmed V and J ends, which lost 3 bases and 5 bases, there was a span of 5 bases. CDR3 nucleotide sequence: TGTGCCAGCAGCTTGATGGATCAGCCCCAGCATTTT. Amino acids: CASSLMDQPQHF. The full variable domain, its missing parts supplied by reference TRBV7-2 and TRBJ1-5, is GAGVSQSPSNKVTEKGKDVELRCDPISGHTALYWYRQSLGQGLEFLIYFQGNSAPDKSGLPSDRFSAERTGGSVSTLTIQRTQQEDSAVYLCASSLMDQPQHFGDGTRLSIL.

This clone was observed a single time. The V and J genes are TRBV28 and TRBJ2-3; TRBD2 is a possible D gene (5 bases). Germline CDR1 reads MDHEN; CDR2 reads SYDVKM. This CDR3 region has 14 residues. Trimming stripped 8 bases from V and 6 bases from J, with 18 bases between. The CDR3 region has the DNA TGTGCCAGCGGGGAGCGGCCCAAGGGTGATACGCAGTATTTT. It yields the protein CASGERPKGDTQYF.

This chain links TRBV21-1 with TRBJ2-2; no check of the table's D call, TRBD1, against the DNA was made. TRBV21-1 is a pseudogene locus. The CDR3 is 16 amino acids. The CDR3 is CASSNWWTGKIGELFF. The DNA of the CDR3 is TGTGCCAGCAGCAACTGGTGGACAGGTAAGATCGGGGAGCTGTTTTTT.

The rearrangement joins TRBV28 to TRBJ2-4; a weak D match, TRBD1 (6 bases). V lost 6 bases, J lost 6 bases, and 9 bases lay in between. The CDR3 consists of 12 residues. Per the germline V gene, CDR1 is MDHEN and CDR2 is SYDVKM. The CDR3 spells CASRQGTNIQYF. CDR3 nucleotides: TGTGCCAGCAGACAGGGTACAAACATTCAGTACTTC.

This clone has a handful of counts. The chain couples TRBV4-3 to TRBJ2-5; the match to TRBD2 covers 9 bases. CDR1 and CDR2 from the germline V gene are LGHNA and YSLEER. This CDR3 region has 15 residues. Trimming took 0 bases from V and 1 from J; bases not matched to a gene: 0. This CDR3 is CASSQERGGQETQYF. The CDR3 DNA sequence: TGCGCCAGCAGCCAAGAGCGGGGGGGCCAAGAGACCCAGTACTTC.

The chain couples TRBV9 to TRBJ2-5; 9 nucleotides match TRBD2. CDR3 size: 17 residues. Trimming cost V 0 bases and J 1 base; bases outside gene matches: 7. The germline V gene has CDR1 SGDLS and CDR2 YYNGEE. The CDR3 nucleotides are TGTGCCAGCAGCGTAGACGCAGCGGGGGGCACCCAAGAGACCCAGTACTTC. Translating it yields CASSVDAAGGTQETQYF. The whole variable domain, remainder taken from reference TRBV9 and TRBJ2-5, is DSGVTQTPKHLITATGQRVTLRCSPRSGDLSVYWYQQSLDQGLQFLIQYYNGEERAKGNILERFSAQQFPDLHSELNLSSLELGDSALYFCASSVDAAGGTQETQYFGPGTRLLVL.

This clone showed up just a few times. The J gene is TRBJ1-3, the V gene TRBV6-2 or TRBV6-3; TRBD1 is a possible D gene (6 bases). Deletions cut 8 bases from V and 8 bases from J, with 16 bases between. Germline V CDR1 and CDR2: MNHEY, SVGEGT. The CDR3 length is 13 residues. The DNA of the CDR3 is TGTGCCAGCCGCCAAACAGGGACGGACACCATATATTTT. This encodes CASRQTGTDTIYF.

V usage is TRBV7-2 and J usage is TRBJ2-5, with a weak D call TRBD2 (6 bases). This CDR3 region has 14 residues. Trimming pared 2 bases from V and 2 bases from J, leaving 9 bases between. Germline lookup yields CDR1 SGHTA and CDR2 FQGNSA. The CDR3 loop is CASSLLTRQETQYF. The CDR3 DNA reads TGTGCCAGCAGCTTACTGACTAGACAAGAGACCCAGTACTTC.

This chain joins TRBV27 and TRBJ2-7; a possible D gene is TRBD2 (6 bases). CDR1 and CDR2 (germline): MNHEY, SMNVEV (reference sequence). The CDR3 covers 14 residues. Trimming shortened V by 5 bases and J by 3 bases, and 14 bases separated the two germline ends. CDR3 sequence: CASSRFMGGYEQYF. The CDR3 coding sequence is TGTGCCAGCAGTAGATTTATGGGGGGCTACGAGCAGTACTTC.

V is TRBV19 and J is TRBJ2-1; D unresolved. The CDR3 runs 13 residues. The ends were cut back, 3 bases at V and 5 bases at J, with 8 bases in the middle. The germline V gene encodes CDR1 LNHDA and CDR2 SQIVND (reference sequence). CDR3: CASSIWPNNEQFF. The DNA of the CDR3 is TGTGCCAGTAGTATTTGGCCAAACAATGAGCAGTTCTTC.

This clone is large (0.1 to 1%). The chain is built from TRBV18 and TRBJ1-1; D remains unclear. Trimming left V 3 bases short and J 8 bases short, with 13 bases between. The CDR3 is made up of 13 amino acids. From germline, CDR1 is KGHSH and CDR2 LQKENI. This chain's CDR3 is CASSPRTGGEAFF. DNA for the CDR3: TGTGCCAGCTCACCCCGCACGGGCGGGGAAGCTTTCTTT.

V and J are TRBV7-9 and TRBJ2-7; TRBD2 agrees at 12 bases. This CDR3 contains 15 residues. The V and J ends lost 5 bases and 7 bases, in that order; junction bases with no gene match: 9. Germline V gene sequence: CDR1 SEHNR, CDR2 FQNEAQ (reference sequence). The CDR3 spells CASSPRTSGVGEQYF. DNA for the CDR3: TGTGCCAGCAGCCCACGGACTAGCGGGGTGGGGGAGCAGTACTTC. The full variable domain, rest sourced from reference TRBV7-9 and TRBJ2-7, is DTGVSQNPRHKITKRGQNVTFRCDPISEHNRLYWYRQTLGQGPEFLTYFQNEAQLEKSRLLSDRFSAERPKGSFSTLEIQRTEQGDSAMYLCASSPRTSGVGEQYFGPGTRLTVT.